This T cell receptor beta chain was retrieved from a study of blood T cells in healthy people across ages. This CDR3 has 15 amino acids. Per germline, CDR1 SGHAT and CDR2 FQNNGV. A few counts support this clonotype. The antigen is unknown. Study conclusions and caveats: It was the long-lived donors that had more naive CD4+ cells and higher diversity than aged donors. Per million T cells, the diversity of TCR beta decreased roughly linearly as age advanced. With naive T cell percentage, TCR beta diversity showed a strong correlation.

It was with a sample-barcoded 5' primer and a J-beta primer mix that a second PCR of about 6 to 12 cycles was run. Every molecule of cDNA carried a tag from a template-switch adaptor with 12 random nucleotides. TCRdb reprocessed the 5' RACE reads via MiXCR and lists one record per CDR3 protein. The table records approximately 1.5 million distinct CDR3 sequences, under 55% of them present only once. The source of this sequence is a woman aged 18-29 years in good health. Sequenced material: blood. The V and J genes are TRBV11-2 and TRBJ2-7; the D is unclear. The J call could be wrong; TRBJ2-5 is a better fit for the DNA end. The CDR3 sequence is CASSLVHGPQETQYF. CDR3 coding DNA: TGTGCCAGCAGCTTAGTCCACGGGCCCCAAGAGACCCAGTACTTC.